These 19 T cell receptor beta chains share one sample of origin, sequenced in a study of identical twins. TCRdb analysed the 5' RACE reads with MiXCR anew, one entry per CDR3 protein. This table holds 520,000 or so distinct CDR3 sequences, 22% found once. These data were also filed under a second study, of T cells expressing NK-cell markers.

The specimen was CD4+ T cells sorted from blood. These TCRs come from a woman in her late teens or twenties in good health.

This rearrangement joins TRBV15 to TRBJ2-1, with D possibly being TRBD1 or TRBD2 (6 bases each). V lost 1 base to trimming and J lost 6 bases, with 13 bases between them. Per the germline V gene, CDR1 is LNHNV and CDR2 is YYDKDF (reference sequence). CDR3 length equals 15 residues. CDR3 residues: CATSRGFGGGNEQFF. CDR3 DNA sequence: TGTGCCACCAGCAGAGGTTTTGGAGGGGGCAATGAGCAGTTCTTC.

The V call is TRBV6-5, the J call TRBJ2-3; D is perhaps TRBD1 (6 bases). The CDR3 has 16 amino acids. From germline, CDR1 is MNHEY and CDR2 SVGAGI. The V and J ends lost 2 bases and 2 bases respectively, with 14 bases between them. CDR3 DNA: TGTGCCAGCAGTTACCCGGACAGTGGGGCCACAGATACGCAGTATTTT. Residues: CASSYPDSGATDTQYF.

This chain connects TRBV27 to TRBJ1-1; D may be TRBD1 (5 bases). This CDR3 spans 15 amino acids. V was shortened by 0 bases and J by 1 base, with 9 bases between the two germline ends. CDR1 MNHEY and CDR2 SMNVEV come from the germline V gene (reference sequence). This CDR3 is CASSLSRGPNTEAFF. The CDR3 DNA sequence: TGTGCCAGCAGTTTATCTCGGGGACCGAACACTGAAGCTTTCTTT.

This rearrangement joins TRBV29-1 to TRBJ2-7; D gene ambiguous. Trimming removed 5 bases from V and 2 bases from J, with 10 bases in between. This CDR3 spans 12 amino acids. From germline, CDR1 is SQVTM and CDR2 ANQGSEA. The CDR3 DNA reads TGCAGCGTTAATGACGGAACCTACGAGCAGTACTTC. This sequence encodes CSVNDGTYEQYF.

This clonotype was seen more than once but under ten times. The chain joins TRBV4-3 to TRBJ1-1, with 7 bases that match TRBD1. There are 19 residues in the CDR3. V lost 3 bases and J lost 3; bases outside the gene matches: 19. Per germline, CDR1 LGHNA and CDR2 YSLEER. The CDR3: CASSHGQAPTWEADTEAFF. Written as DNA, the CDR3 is TGCGCCAGCAGCCATGGACAGGCACCGACGTGGGAAGCAGACACTGAAGCTTTCTTT.

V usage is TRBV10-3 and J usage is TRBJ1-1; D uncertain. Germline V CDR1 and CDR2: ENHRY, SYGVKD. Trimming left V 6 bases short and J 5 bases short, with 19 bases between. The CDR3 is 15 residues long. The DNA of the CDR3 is TGTGCCATCAGACCCTTGCCGGGAAAGGGTACTGAAGCTTTCTTT. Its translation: CAIRPLPGKGTEAFF.

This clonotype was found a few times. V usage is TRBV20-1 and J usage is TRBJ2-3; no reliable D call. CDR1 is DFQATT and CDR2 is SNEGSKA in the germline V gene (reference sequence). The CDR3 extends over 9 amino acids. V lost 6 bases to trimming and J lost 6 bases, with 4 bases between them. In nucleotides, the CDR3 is TGCAGTGCCCCCGATACGCAGTATTTT. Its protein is CSAPDTQYF.

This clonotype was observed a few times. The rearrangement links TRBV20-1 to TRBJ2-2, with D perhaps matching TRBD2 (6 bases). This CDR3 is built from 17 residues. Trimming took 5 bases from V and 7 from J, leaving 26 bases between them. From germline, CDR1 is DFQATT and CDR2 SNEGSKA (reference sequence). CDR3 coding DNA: TGCAGTGCTTATACCCCCGGGACTGGAGATCGGCGCGGGGAGCTGTTTTTT. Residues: CSAYTPGTGDRRGELFF.

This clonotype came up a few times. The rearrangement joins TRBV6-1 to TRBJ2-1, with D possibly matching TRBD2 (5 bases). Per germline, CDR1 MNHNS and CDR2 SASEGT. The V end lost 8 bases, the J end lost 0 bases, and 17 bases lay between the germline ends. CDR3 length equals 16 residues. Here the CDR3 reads CASEPGIQSSYNEQFF. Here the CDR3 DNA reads TGTGCCAGCGAGCCCGGGATCCAGAGCTCCTACAATGAGCAGTTCTTC.

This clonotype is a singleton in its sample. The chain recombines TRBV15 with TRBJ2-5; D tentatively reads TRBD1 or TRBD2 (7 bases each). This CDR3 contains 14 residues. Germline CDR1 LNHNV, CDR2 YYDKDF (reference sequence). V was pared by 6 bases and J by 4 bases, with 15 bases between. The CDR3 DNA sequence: TGTGCCACCAGTCCACAGGGGAGGGGAGAGACCCAGTACTTC. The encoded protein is CATSPQGRGETQYF.

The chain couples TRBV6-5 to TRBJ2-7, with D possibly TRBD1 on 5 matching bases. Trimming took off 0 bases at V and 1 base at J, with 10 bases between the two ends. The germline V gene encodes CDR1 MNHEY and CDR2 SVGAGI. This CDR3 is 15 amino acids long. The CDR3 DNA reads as TGTGCCAGCAGTTACTCTGGGGCAGTTTCCTACGAGCAGTACTTC. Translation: CASSYSGAVSYEQYF.

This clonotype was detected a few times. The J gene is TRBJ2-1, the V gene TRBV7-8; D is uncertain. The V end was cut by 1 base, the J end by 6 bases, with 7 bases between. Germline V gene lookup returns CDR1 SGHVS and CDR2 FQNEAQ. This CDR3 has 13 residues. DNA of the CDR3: TGTGCCAGCAGCTTAGGGACGCTCAATGAGCAGTTCTTC. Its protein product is CASSLGTLNEQFF.

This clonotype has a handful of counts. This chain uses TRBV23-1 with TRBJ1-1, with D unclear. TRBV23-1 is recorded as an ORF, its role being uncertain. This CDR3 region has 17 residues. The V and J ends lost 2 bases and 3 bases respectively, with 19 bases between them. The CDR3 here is CASSQVSSHRRDTEAFF. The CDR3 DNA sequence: TGCGCCAGCAGTCAAGTAAGCAGCCACCGTAGGGACACTGAAGCTTTCTTT.

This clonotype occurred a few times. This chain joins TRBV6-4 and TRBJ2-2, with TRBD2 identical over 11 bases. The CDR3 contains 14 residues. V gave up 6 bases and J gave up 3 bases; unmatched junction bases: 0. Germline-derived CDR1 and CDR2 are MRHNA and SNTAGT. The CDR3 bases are TGTGCCAGCAGACTAGCGGGGGACACCGGGGAGCTGTTTTTT. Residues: CASRLAGDTGELFF.

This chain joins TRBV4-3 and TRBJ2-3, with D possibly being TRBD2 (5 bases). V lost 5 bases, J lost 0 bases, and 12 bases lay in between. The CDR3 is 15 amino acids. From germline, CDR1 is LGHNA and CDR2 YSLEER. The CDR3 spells CASSEIAPSTDTQYF. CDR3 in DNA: TGCGCCAGCAGCGAGATAGCGCCAAGCACAGATACGCAGTATTTT.

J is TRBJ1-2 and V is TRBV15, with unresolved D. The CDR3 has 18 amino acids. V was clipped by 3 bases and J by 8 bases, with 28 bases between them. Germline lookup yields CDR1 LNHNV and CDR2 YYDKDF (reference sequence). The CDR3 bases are TGTGCCACCAGCAGTTCGGTAGGACGGAGCTCAAAGATGTGGGGCTACACCTTC. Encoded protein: CATSSSVGRSSKMWGYTF.

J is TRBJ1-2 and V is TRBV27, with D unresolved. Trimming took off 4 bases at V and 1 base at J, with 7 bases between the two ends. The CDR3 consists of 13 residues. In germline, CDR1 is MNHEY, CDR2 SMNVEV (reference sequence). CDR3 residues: CASSSQINYGYTF. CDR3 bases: TGTGCCAGCAGTTCTCAAATTAACTATGGCTACACCTTC.

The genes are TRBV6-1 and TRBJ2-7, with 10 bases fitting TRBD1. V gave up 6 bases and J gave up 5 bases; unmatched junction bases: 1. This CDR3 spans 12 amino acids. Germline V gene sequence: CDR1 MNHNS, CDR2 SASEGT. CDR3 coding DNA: TGTGCCAGCAGGGACAGGGGGGACGAGCAGTACTTC. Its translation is CASRDRGDEQYF.

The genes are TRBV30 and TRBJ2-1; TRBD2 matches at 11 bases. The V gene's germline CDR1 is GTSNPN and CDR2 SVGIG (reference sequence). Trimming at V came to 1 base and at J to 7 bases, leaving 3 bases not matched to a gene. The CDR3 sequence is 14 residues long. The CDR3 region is CAWSAGLAENEQFF. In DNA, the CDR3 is TGTGCCTGGAGTGCGGGACTAGCGGAGAATGAGCAGTTCTTC.